The clone carrying this T cell receptor (beta chain) was seen just once. A much larger clone lies one base from this, so it may be a read error. The CDR3 runs to 14 residues. CDR1 and CDR2 (germline): PRHDT, FYEKMQ (reference sequence). V was cut by 5 bases and J by 3 bases, with 11 bases left in between. Amplification of TCR beta CDR3 regions used RNA as the template. The TCR CDR3 first-round RT-PCR relied on the HTBI primer set. One entry per CDR3 protein, called by TCRdb with MiXCR from the multiplex PCR reads. The sample comprises under 300,000 distinct CDR3 sequences, roughly 14% of which are singletons, and 13% rests with the top ten. The data are from a study of T cells in Graves' hyperthyroidism and ophthalmopathy. Orbital computed tomography and thyroid ultrasound, together with serum TRAb and thyroxine and clinical symptoms, were used for diagnoses.

Sample: blood. The chain carries TRBV13 and TRBJ2-4; D is unclear. This TCR was sampled from a middle-aged woman with Graves' hyperthyroidism that later progressed to Graves' ophthalmopathy. The CDR3 spells CASSRFMDKNIQYF. The CDR3 region has the DNA TGTGCCAGCAGCCGATTTATGGACAAAAACATTCAGTACTTC.